This TCR beta chain was identified during a study of CD8+ T cells in alopecia areata. Study-level background: Patients took tofacitinib for 6 to 18 months, followed by 6 drug-free months. Severity of treated patients was scored by affected scalp percentage. General observations from the study: Scalp sequencing also captures normal skin's resident alphabeta T cells.

The treatment: oral pan-JAK inhibitor, 5-10 mg twice daily. RNA was isolated and reverse transcribed to cDNA, the sequencing template. Sequencing used immunoSEQ multiplex PCR; TCRdb keeps in-frame clones, though not all of them. The sample consists of fewer than 250,000 clones, 50% to 60% of them appearing once. Of note for this clone: Its antigen is currently unknown.

In germline, CDR1 is LGHNA, CDR2 YNFKEQ. The CDR3 is 12 residues long. Trimming cost V 4 bases and J 8 bases, with 8 bases left between them. This clonotype was sampled from a human donor with alopecia areata. Here the sequenced sample was CD4+ T cells sorted from blood, taken at week 4, from a patient treated with tofacitinib. The chain recombines TRBV4-2 with TRBJ1-4; D not resolved. CDR3 in amino acids: CASSLNEEKLFF. CDR3 DNA sequence: TGTGCCAGCAGCCTCAATGAGGAAAAACTGTTTTTT.